This T cell receptor beta chain was identified in a study of Ad26.COV2.S vaccination and SARS-CoV-2 variants. Study conclusions and caveats: Using TCR breadth and depth analyses may have led to underestimated total T cell responses.

CDR1 SGHTA and CDR2 FQGNSA come from the germline V gene. The V gene lost 5 bases and the J gene lost 3 bases, with 8 bases spanning the gap. This CDR3 region has 12 residues. A word on this clone: Its antigen is still unknown.

Assay: immunoSEQ multiplex PCR; the TCRdb copy retains only in-frame clones and omits some. The sample consists of more than 300,000 clones, roughly 86% of them appearing once. Indicated treatment: 19 received Ad26.COV2.S at low or high dose, single or two shots; roughly five received placebo; per-sample allocation not given. Sampling happened 63 days after the first vaccine or placebo injection. This chain links TRBV7-2 with TRBJ2-7; D tentatively fits TRBD1 or TRBD2 (6 bases each). The receptor was isolated from a person aged 18-65 years who received the Ad26.COV2.S COVID-19 vaccine or a placebo. The material sequenced was peripheral blood, taken in a trial of Ad26.COV2.S vaccine versus placebo. CDR3 sequence: CASSKGGYEQYF. Written as DNA, the CDR3 is TGTGCCAGCAGCAAGGGGGGCTACGAGCAGTACTTC.